Listed here are 24 T cell receptor beta chains from one sample, sequenced in a study of beta chain features in type 1 diabetes. As every portion of the isolated RNA was reverse transcribed, the sequencing read expressed TCRB transcripts. The table came from immunoSEQ multiplex PCR; TCRdb's copy has only in-frame clones and leaves some out. The sample shows approximately 250,000 clones, around an eighth of them seen only once. Sequences were obtained from naive CD4+ T cells from blood. These receptors were obtained from a middle-aged woman in good health.

J is TRBJ2-5 and V is TRBV6-5, with 8 bases that match TRBD2. The end of the DNA aligns better with TRBJ2-7, so the J call may be wrong. The CDR3 is 14 residues long. CDR1 is MNHEY, CDR2 SVGAGI, per germline. Here the CDR3 DNA reads TGTGCCAGCAGTTACTCGCGGGGGGCCTACGAGCAGTACTTC. Translating gives CASSYSRGAYEQYF.

This clone was observed a few times. The J gene is TRBJ2-1, the V gene TRBV6-5; 13 nucleotides align to TRBD2. The CDR3 is 15 amino acids. Looked up from germline, CDR1 is MNHEY and CDR2 is SVGAGI. V lost 6 bases to trimming and J lost 4 bases; unmatched junction nucleotides: 3. This CDR3 is CASRLTSGGYNEQFF. Here the CDR3 DNA reads TGTGCCAGCAGACTGACTAGCGGGGGGTACAATGAGCAGTTCTTC.

This clone turned up a few times. The chain uses TRBV5-1 and TRBJ1-2; TRBD1 matches at 10 bases. This CDR3 spans 15 amino acids. Germline assignment: CDR1 SGHRS and CDR2 YFSETQ. V lost 4 bases and J lost 2; bases outside the gene matches: 5. The CDR3 DNA follows: TGCGCCAGCAGCGGGGGGACAGGGGAGAACTATGGCTACACCTTC. It encodes CASSGGTGENYGYTF.

Points on this clone: In the same sample, other DNA sequences code for this CDR3. The V and J genes are TRBV6-5 and TRBJ2-7, with D possibly TRBD1 on 6 matching bases. Germline CDR1 MNHEY, CDR2 SVGAGI. The V end lost 0 bases, the J end lost 2 bases, and 14 bases lay between the germline ends. CDR3 length: 16 amino acids. The CDR3 loop is CASSYSLSGDTYEQYF. For the CDR3, the DNA is TGTGCCAGCAGTTACTCCCTCTCAGGGGATACCTACGAGCAGTACTTC.

The rearrangement links TRBV19 to TRBJ1-6; tentative D call: TRBD1 (5 bases). The V end lost 5 bases, the J end lost 9 bases, and 20 bases lay between the germline ends. Germline CDR1 is LNHDA and CDR2 is SQIVND (reference sequence). This CDR3 comprises 16 residues. CDR3 in amino acids: CASSAAGGILLSPLHF. CDR3 in DNA: TGTGCCAGTAGTGCGGCCGGGGGTATTTTACTTTCACCCCTCCACTTT.

This chain joins TRBV5-1 and TRBJ2-1; D unresolved. The germline gives CDR1 SGHRS, CDR2 YFSETQ. This CDR3 is built from 16 residues. Trimming took off 3 bases at V and 1 base at J, with 14 bases between the two ends. CDR3 in DNA: TGCGCCAGCAGCTCCCTTGAGAGTAGATCCTACAATGAGCAGTTCTTC. Amino acids: CASSSLESRSYNEQFF.

The chain uses TRBV7-9 and TRBJ2-5; no clear D gene. Germline lookup yields CDR1 SEHNR and CDR2 FQNEAQ (reference sequence). The CDR3 runs to 12 residues. Trimming removed 4 bases from V and 2 bases from J, with 5 bases in between. CDR3 amino acids: CASSSHQETQYF. CDR3 nucleotides: TGTGCCAGCAGCTCCCATCAAGAGACCCAGTACTTC.

This clone appeared a few times. V and J are TRBV4-1 and TRBJ2-7, with 7 bases matching TRBD1. V lost 4 bases to trimming and J lost 4 bases; unmatched junction nucleotides: 13. The CDR3 loop spans 16 amino acids. The germline gives CDR1 MGHRA, CDR2 YSYEKL. As DNA, the CDR3 is TGCGCCAGCAGCCCAAAACCGGGACAGAGGTCGTACGAGCAGTACTTC. It specifies CASSPKPGQRSYEQYF.

The sample holds a few counts of this clone. The chain uses TRBV5-4 and TRBJ2-2; 12 nucleotides align to TRBD1. This CDR3 contains 15 residues. CDR1 and CDR2 (germline): SGHNT, YYREEE (reference sequence). V lost 3 bases, J lost 5 bases, and 2 bases stayed unmatched. In DNA, the CDR3 is TGTGCCAGCAGCTGGGGACAGGGGGCTACCGGGGAGCTGTTTTTT. The encoded protein is CASSWGQGATGELFF.

This clone was seen many times. V gene TRBV29-1 combines with J gene TRBJ1-2, with TRBD1 identical over 10 bases. Looked up from germline, CDR1 is SQVTM and CDR2 is ANQGSEA. The CDR3 has 12 residues. Germline trimming cut 8 bases from V and 4 bases from J; bases unmatched to any gene: 4. In nucleotides, the CDR3 is TGCAGCTCCAGGGACAGGGGCTATGGCTACACCTTC. Its protein is CSSRDRGYGYTF.

This clone was recorded a few times. This rearrangement joins TRBV7-2 to TRBJ2-5; possibly TRBD2 for D (6 bases). Per germline, CDR1 SGHTA and CDR2 FQGNSA. The CDR3 has 15 amino acids. Trimming took off 3 bases at V and 10 bases at J, with 21 bases between the two ends. CDR3 sequence (DNA): TGTGCCAGCAGCTTTGGGGGACTGGCACCCCTAAGCCAGTACTTC. As protein: CASSFGGLAPLSQYF.

Note on this clone: This CDR3 is also generated by other DNA sequences in the sample. The chain carries TRBV5-1 and TRBJ1-1; TRBD1 might be the D (6 bases). In germline, CDR1 is SGHRS, CDR2 YFSETQ. V lost 0 bases and J 4 bases, leaving 7 bases between the germline ends. This CDR3 comprises 13 residues. The CDR3 reads CASSLGGLTEAFF. CDR3 nucleotides: TGCGCCAGCAGCTTGGGGGGGCTCACTGAAGCTTTCTTT.

This clone was observed a handful of times. The rearrangement joins TRBV6-6 to TRBJ1-5; D remains ambiguous. The length of the CDR3 is 12 residues. Germline CDR1 is MNHNY and CDR2 is SVGAGI (reference sequence). V was trimmed by 0 bases and J by 7 bases, leaving 4 bases between them. CDR3 region: CASSYSEQPQHF. CDR3 DNA: TGTGCCAGCAGTTACTCGGAGCAGCCCCAGCATTTT.

In its sample, this clone was seen a few times. The CDR3 reads CATLGSGTSTLGAGELFF. CDR3 DNA: TGTGCCACTCTAGGAAGCGGGACTAGCACGTTGGGCGCCGGGGAGCTGTTTTTT. The gene calls are TRBV10-3 and TRBJ2-2; 9 nucleotides agree with TRBD2. CDR1 ENHRY and CDR2 SYGVKD come from the germline V gene. V gave up 10 bases and J gave up 6 bases; unmatched junction bases: 21. The CDR3 is 18 residues long.

This clone was detected only a few times. The chain combines TRBV19 with TRBJ1-1, with D hard to call. The CDR3 consists of 16 residues. Germline V CDR1 and CDR2: LNHDA, SQIVND (reference sequence). V dropped 3 bases and J dropped 0 bases, with 14 bases sitting between them. The CDR3 loop reads CASSISPGFMNTEAFF. The DNA for the CDR3 is TGTGCCAGTAGTATTAGCCCCGGCTTTATGAACACTGAAGCTTTCTTT.

CDR3: CASTQGLAGYTF. CDR3 nucleotide sequence: TGTGCCAGTACGCAGGGGTTGGCCGGCTACACCTTC. This sequence joins TRBV19 and TRBJ1-2, with D possibly TRBD1 on 6 matching bases. Trimming took 7 bases from V and 8 from J, leaving 14 bases between them. Germline CDR1 and CDR2: LNHDA and SQIVND (reference sequence). This CDR3 region has 12 residues.

The V call is TRBV6-1, the J call TRBJ1-2; no clear D. Trimming removed 4 bases from V and 4 bases from J, with 19 bases in between. From germline, CDR1 is MNHNS and CDR2 SASEGT. The CDR3 totals 16 residues. The DNA for the CDR3 is TGTGCCAGCAGTGTCCCCCTCCGGACTGGGCGCTATGGCTACACCTTC. This encodes CASSVPLRTGRYGYTF.

This rearrangement joins TRBV14 to TRBJ2-7, with 10 bases that match TRBD1. Germline V lookup: CDR1 SGHDN, CDR2 FVKESK. The V gene end was trimmed by 6 bases and the J gene end by 4 bases; junction bases not matched to a gene: 27. The CDR3 contains 21 residues. Here the CDR3 reads CASRKSGGSGTGEVKLYEQYF. For the CDR3, the DNA is TGTGCCAGCAGGAAAAGCGGCGGTTCTGGGACAGGGGAGGTTAAACTGTACGAGCAGTACTTC.

This clone was seen a handful of times. The gene calls are TRBV5-1 and TRBJ2-3; a possible D gene is TRBD1 (6 bases). CDR1 and CDR2 (germline): SGHRS, YFSETQ. Trimming removed 0 bases from V and 3 bases from J, with 11 bases in between. The CDR3 has 15 residues. The CDR3 nucleotides read TGCGCCAGCAGCTTGGACCTGGACAGAACAGATACGCAGTATTTT. Translation gives CASSLDLDRTDTQYF. The full variable domain, its missing parts supplied by reference TRBV5-1 and TRBJ2-3, is KAGVTQTPRYLIKTRGQQVTLSCSPISGHRSVSWYQQTPGQGLQFLFEYFSETQRNKGNFPGRFSGRQFSNSRSEMNVSTLELGDSALYLCASSLDLDRTDTQYFGPGTRLTVL.

V usage is TRBV7-6 and J usage is TRBJ2-7; TRBD2 matches at 10 bases. This CDR3 comprises 16 residues. The V gene's germline CDR1 is SGHVS and CDR2 FNYEAQ. V shed 5 bases, J shed 2 bases, and the junction held 9 bases outside the gene matches. The CDR3 nucleotides are TGTGCCAGCAGCCAGAGGACTAGCGGCTACACCTACGAGCAGTACTTC. Translation gives CASSQRTSGYTYEQYF.

This clone was seen a handful of times. This rearrangement joins TRBV29-1 to TRBJ2-7; D is perhaps TRBD2 (6 bases). This CDR3 is 13 amino acids long. V was trimmed by 8 bases and J by 4 bases, leaving 18 bases between them. Germline V gene sequence: CDR1 SQVTM, CDR2 ANQGSEA. This CDR3 reads CSWEVAGFYEQYF. The DNA of the CDR3 is TGCAGCTGGGAGGTGGCGGGGTTTTACGAGCAGTACTTC.

This clone was seen a handful of times. The V and J genes are TRBV11-2 and TRBJ2-3; 11 nucleotides match TRBD2. Germline CDR1 SGHAT, CDR2 FQNNGV. J was trimmed by 10 bases and V by 5 bases; bases with no gene match: 11. This CDR3 contains 15 residues. In nucleotides, the CDR3 is TGTGCCAGCAGCCCTATAGCGGGGGGGCCTGGCCCGCAGTATTTT. This codes for CASSPIAGGPGPQYF. The whole variable domain, filled in from reference TRBV11-2 and TRBJ2-3, reads EAGVAQSPRYKIIEKRQSVAFWCNPISGHATLYWYQQILGQGPKLLIQFQNNGVVDDSQLPKDRFSAERLKGVDSTLKIQPAKLEDSAVYLCASSPIAGGPGPQYFGPGTRLTVL.

This clone was detected many times. The genes are TRBV5-4 and TRBJ1-4; weak D call: TRBD1 (6 bases). The CDR3 loop spans 13 amino acids. Germline CDR1 SGHNT, CDR2 YYREEE (reference sequence). Trimming left V 5 bases short and J 8 bases short, with 13 bases between. The CDR3 loop reads CASREQGSEKLFF. The CDR3 DNA reads TGTGCCAGCAGGGAACAGGGTAGCGAAAAACTGTTTTTT.

This clone was counted only a few times. The CDR3 bases are TGTGCCAGCAGTCCTCGGGACACCCAAGAGACCCAGTACTTC. Its protein product is CASSPRDTQETQYF. The genes are TRBV2 and TRBJ2-5, with TRBD1 as a possible D gene (6 bases). This CDR3 spans 14 amino acids. The V end lost 5 bases, the J end lost 1 base, and 11 bases lay between the germline ends. CDR1 is SNHLY and CDR2 is FYNNEI in the germline V gene.